Included here is one T cell receptor (beta chain) sequence, with context. Its target antigen remains unknown. Within one base of it there is no much larger clone, and no base qualities were kept. Stable Graves' hyperthyroidism was defined as the absence of progression to ophthalmopathy over 18 months of follow-up. Hyperthyroidism patients were newly diagnosed, had a disease duration of under 2 months, and were aged 18 to 65 years. The study excluded patients with uncontrolled infections, other autoimmune diseases, pregnancy or lactation. Diagnoses were established on the basis of clinical symptoms, serum thyroxine and TRAb, thyroid ultrasound, and orbital computed tomography. Ficoll-Paque density gradient centrifugation was used to isolate PBMCs from around 10 ml of fresh peripheral blood. Trizol reagent was used to extract total RNA, and RNA quality was then checked on an Agilent 2100 Bioanalyzer.

This sample is drawn from a study of T cells in Graves' hyperthyroidism and ophthalmopathy (dated by TCRdb to the late 2010s). For the study in its entirety: Peripheral blood samples were taken at the time of initial diagnosis, prior to any treatment. A discovery cohort of approximately 97 patients, 43 with Graves' ophthalmopathy and 57 with stable Graves' hyperthyroidism, was used to find distinguishing TCR V-J signatures. An independent validation cohort of 18 to 20 hyperthyroidism patients and approximately 16 patients who later progressed to ophthalmopathy tested prospective prediction of ophthalmopathy. The 100 or so discovery patients were divided at random into training and test sets in a 7:3 ratio. In more than five Graves' hyperthyroidism patients, the study also compared T-cell repertoires from thyroid tissue with T-cell repertoires from blood. After sampling, hyperthyroidism patients received methimazole starting at 30 mg daily, and ophthalmopathy patients received high-dose intravenous methylprednisolone. TCR Vbeta CDR3 sequencing of 120 to 150 peripheral blood samples (43 ophthalmopathy, 70 to 85 hyperthyroidism and some 17 progressor patients) is reported in the paper. What the research found in general, with its limitations: No statistical method was used to set the sample size in advance, and investigators knew the group allocation. In validation, progression to ophthalmopathy was predicted by the model with nearly 71% sensitivity and 72% to 80% specificity, a median of approximately 6.5 months before onset. Most expanded thyroid clonotypes (frequency above 0.001) were also detected in blood, suggesting blood repertoires may reflect thyroid immune responses. Ophthalmopathy was separated from stable hyperthyroidism by a 13 V-J signature model, with just over 85% sensitivity and about 84% specificity obtained in cross-validation and 80%/75% obtained in testing.

TCR beta CDR3 regions were amplified from RNA transcripts. The TCR CDR3 was subjected to a first round of RT-PCR using the HTBI primer set and the Qiagen OneStep RT-PCR kit. The libraries were constructed in a second round of multiplex PCR and then size-selected and purified. Sequencing of the libraries was done on an Illumina HiSeq2000 using paired-end 100 bp reads. On the study's bioinformatics: SOAPnuke was used to process the raw data, removing reads that contained adapters or uncalled bases, had a mean Phred below 15, or lacked an exact match to the constant primer or identifier. COPE v1.2.5 was used to merge the high-quality paired reads, and each unique nucleotide sequence was defined as a clonotype. MiTCR v1.1 was used to align clonotypes to the IMGT TRBV, TRBD and TRBJ reference segments. Only V-J combinations with frequency above 0.0001, covering approximately 99% of repertoires, were analysed. A TCS score was defined as the ratio of F50 (clonal expansion) to E x V (chaos), with BLOSUM62-based TCRdist applied between CDR3 peptides within each V-J. Welch's t-statistics and random forest reduced roughly 540 V-J features to 13, which were used in a naive Bayes classifier (R e1071). In-frame beta chains were kept once TCRdb had trimmed the public reads at Q25 with fastp and called clones with MiXCR. One record per CDR3 amino acid sequence lists the most common genes and DNA. TCRdb, not the original authors, processed these V and J calls. The sample table records hundreds of thousands of distinct CDR3 sequences; 12% to 15% of these occur just once. The leading ten clones occupy 9.5% to 13% of the sample.

This clonotype originated in a woman under 30 with Graves' hyperthyroidism. Sequencing input: blood.

The CDR3 reads as follows: CASKDRGKDTQYF. The DNA sequence reads TGTGCCAGCAAGGACAGGGGTAAGGATACGCAGTATTTT. The chain uses TRBV28 and TRBJ2-3; TRBD1 aligns with 9 central bases. From the germline V gene, CDR1 is MDHEN and CDR2 is SYDVKM. Trimming takes 7 bases off V and 6 bases off J; junction bases not matched to a gene: 5. Inclusive of the bounding cysteine and phenylalanine, the CDR3 is 13 residues long. Only CDR3 DNA is held: 39 bases, read in frame from base 1.